This T cell receptor (beta chain) was sequenced during a study of OX40 agonist ivuxolimab in advanced cancers. As for the study in general: Patients received ivuxolimab, an intravenous treatment, every 2 weeks at 0.01 to 10 mg/kg.

This clone came up once. This CDR3 comprises 13 residues. Trimming shortened V by 7 bases and J by 9 bases, and 17 bases separated the two germline ends. In germline, CDR1 is MNHEY, CDR2 SVGAGI. Sampling of blood occurred at baseline, cycle 4 day 1, and cycle 7 day 1. The method was immunoSEQ multiplex PCR; TCRdb's version includes in-frame clones alone and lacks a portion of them. The repertoire holds 150,000 to 180,000 clones, around 94% seen once, with under 0.4% in the top ten. Sequenced material: CD4+ or CD8+ T cells sorted from blood, taken in a trial of the OX40 agonist ivuxolimab. The rearrangement uses TRBV6-5 and TRBJ2-3, with D maybe TRBD1 (5 bases). The receptor was isolated from an adult with an advanced solid tumor such as melanoma, head and neck, liver or kidney cancer. The CDR3 nucleotides read TGTGCCAGCAAGGATGACAGCTTAGGAACGCAGTATTTT. Its protein is CASKDDSLGTQYF.